This TCR beta chain is drawn from a study of T cell responses to AZD1222 COVID-19 vaccine. Method: immunoSEQ multiplex PCR; TCRdb's copy keeps in-frame clones and lacks some. The sample contains 180,000 or so clones, under 95% of which appear only once. Broader study findings: Spike-specific TCR depth and breadth grew after two AZD1222 doses. CD4 TCRs linked to vaccination spanned spike, dominating at 160-218 and 743-854. Nearly half of spike-specific TCRs reportedly go after variant regions that carry no mutations.

The sample holds one count of this clone. Its specificity is unknown. Pooling of second doses given at about 4 or about 12 weeks was done. CDR3 size: 13 residues. Germline CDR1 and CDR2: SQVTM and ANQGSEA. J lost 5 bases, V lost 8 bases, and 11 bases had no gene match. The sample consisted of peripheral blood, taken 28 days after the second AZD1222 dose. The sequence derives from an adult who received the AZD1222 COVID-19 vaccine. The genes are TRBV29-1 and TRBJ1-1; TRBD1 matches 7 bases. CDR3 coding DNA: TGCAGCACCAGGGGGTGGATGGGGACTGAAGCTTTCTTT. Encoded protein: CSTRGWMGTEAFF. Full variable domain (rest looked up from reference TRBV29-1 and TRBJ1-1): SAVISQKPSRDICQRGTSLTIQCQVDSQVTMMFWYRQQPGQSLTLIATANQGSEATYESGFVIDKFPISRPNLTFSTLTVSNMSPEDSSIYLCSTRGWMGTEAFFGQGTRLTVV.